This TCR beta chain is drawn from a study of CD8+CD57+ T cells in acquired aplastic anemia (dated by TCRdb to 2016 to 2018). Broadly, across the study: Extracted DNA from sorted CD4+ and CD8+ cells averaged approximately 3 ug, ranging from about 0.19 to 30 ug. CD8+CD57+ expansion was defined as a frequency above the mean frequency observed in healthy subjects.

Worth noting for this clonotype: Its antigen remains unidentified. The record has no base qualities; no much larger clone is one base away.

Genomic DNA served as template for TCR beta VDJ combination and CDR3 sequence profiling. An Illumina HiSeq 2000 was used for TCR repertoire sequencing. Processing in the source paper ran as follows. Repertoires were assessed using TRBV/TRBJ rearrangement plots, CDR3 size and DJ length profiles, and Simpson's diversity index. The most abundant DNA sequence in the deep sequencing data was defined as the immunodominant clone. CDR3 amino acid sequences were screened for sharing across subjects and were compared with published repertoires and the VDJdb database. Using fastp trimming at Q25 and MiXCR clonotype assembly, TCRdb reanalyzed the public sequencing data and kept in-frame beta chains. Rows with a matching CDR3 protein are joined into one entry that keeps the most common DNA and genes. TCRdb's processing, not the authors', yielded these V and J calls. This sample lists about 180,000 distinct CDR3 sequences; roughly 50% were detected once. The ten largest make up about 1.8% of the sample.

The patients picked for sequencing were ones in whom flow cytometry had shown an expansion of CD8+CD57+ cells. Every patient had a diagnosis of severe acquired aplastic anemia based on International Study of Aplastic Anemia and Agranulocytosis and Camitta criteria. No patient had received any therapy when blood was sampled. In this study, sorted CD4+ and CD8+ T cells from the blood of healthy subjects and of severe aplastic anemia patients had their TCR repertoires deep-sequenced. Patients were enrolled under clinicaltrials.gov protocols 00001620, 01623167, 00001397, 00071045, 00081523 and 00961064 in the USA. Ficoll-Paque density gradient centrifugation was used to isolate peripheral blood mononuclear cells. Before DNA extraction, CD4+ and CD8+ T cells were sorted with FACS or magnetic beads. The research as a whole found: CD8+ Simpson's diversity did not differ significantly between patients and healthy controls (P=0.060). Roughly 30 CD8+ CDR3 sequences were found to be shared between patients and controls, but these sequences appeared to be highly expressed in patients and within the immunodominant clones of the patients.

For CDR1 and CDR2, the germline V gene lists ENHRY and SYGVKD. Spanning cysteine to phenylalanine, the CDR3 consists of 15 amino acids. CDR3 DNA only is kept here, 45 bases in frame from base 1. Clipping removes 6 bases from V and 5 bases from J, with 9 as the unmatched junction base count. What was sequenced was sorted CD4+, CD8+, or CD8+CD57+ T cells (not recorded which) from PBMCs. The V and J genes are TRBV10-3 and TRBJ2-7; the junction holds 11 bases that match TRBD2. This receptor was taken from a human donor with aplastic anemia. CDR3 protein: CAISAPGLAVDEQYF. The DNA sequence is given as TGTGCCATCAGCGCCCCGGGACTAGCGGTAGACGAGCAGTACTTC.